These 26 T cell receptor beta chains share one sample of origin, sequenced in a study of blood T cell repertoires in COVID-19. Clones were read by immunoSEQ multiplex PCR, and TCRdb kept only the in-frame ones, dropping some. The sample includes about 670,000 clones, 75% to 90% seen only once; the top ten take about 0.26%. Sequencing was performed on peripheral blood. The receptors originated from a woman aged 18-35 years with acute or convalescent COVID-19.

The CDR3 DNA reads as TGCAGCGTTGAGGGGGGAAGGGCAGTTGAAGCTTTCTTT. It is translated as CSVEGGRAVEAFF. The V call is TRBV29-1, the J call TRBJ1-1, with D possibly matching TRBD1 (5 bases). The V end lost 3 bases, the J end lost 7 bases, and 15 bases lay between the germline ends. The CDR3 runs 13 residues. CDR1 SQVTM and CDR2 ANQGSEA come from the germline V gene.

The genes are TRBV19 and TRBJ2-3, with D unclear. CDR3 length: 15 amino acids. Germline loops: CDR1 LNHDA, CDR2 SQIVND (reference sequence). The V end lost 7 bases, the J end lost 2 bases, and 16 bases lay between the germline ends. Here the CDR3 DNA reads TGTGCCAGTAAGCCCAGAGACATCCTCACAGATACGCAGTATTTT. Its protein is CASKPRDILTDTQYF.

This chain uses TRBV4-1 with TRBJ2-1; 7 nucleotides agree with TRBD1. This CDR3 comprises 17 residues. Trimming removed 3 bases from V and 0 bases from J; junction bases left unmatched: 8. CDR1 and CDR2 (germline): MGHRA, YSYEKL. The CDR3 region has the DNA TGCGCCAGCAGCCATAACAGGGGTCCAAACTCCTACAATGAGCAGTTCTTC. It is translated as CASSHNRGPNSYNEQFF.

V usage is TRBV7-3 and J usage is TRBJ1-1; D might be TRBD1 (5 bases). Trimming pared 0 bases from V and 8 bases from J, leaving 7 bases between. The V gene's germline CDR1 is SGHTA and CDR2 FQGTGA. CDR3 size: 12 residues. CDR3 coding DNA: TGTGCCAGCAGCTTAACAAGGACAGAAGCTTTCTTT. This sequence encodes CASSLTRTEAFF.

This clone was seen just once. The chain employs TRBV5-6 and TRBJ2-2, with TRBD1 as a possible D gene (6 bases). The CDR3 sequence is 17 residues long. Trimming cost V 5 bases and J 1 base, with 18 bases left between them. Germline loops: CDR1 SGHDT, CDR2 YYEEEE. Written as DNA, the CDR3 is TGTGCCAGCAGACCTCGGACAGCTAATATGAACACCGGGGAGCTGTTTTTT. Its translation: CASRPRTANMNTGELFF. Full variable domain (remainder filled in from reference TRBV5-6 and TRBJ2-2): DAGVTQSPTHLIKTRGQQVTLRCSPKSGHDTVSWYQQALGQGPQFIFQYYEEEERQRGNFPDRFSGHQFPNYSSELNVNALLLGDSALYLCASRPRTANMNTGELFFGEGSRLTVL.

V is TRBV19 and J is TRBJ1-5; D is unclear. CDR3 length equals 14 residues. The germline V and J ends were trimmed by 3 bases and 2 bases, with 8 bases remaining between them. Germline V gene sequence: CDR1 LNHDA, CDR2 SQIVND (reference sequence). The DNA of the CDR3 is TGTGCCAGTAGTATCCCCCTTGGCAATCAGCCCCAGCATTTT. Translation: CASSIPLGNQPQHF.

V usage is TRBV4-2 and J usage is TRBJ2-4; 8 positions agree with TRBD2. V shed 1 base, J shed 1 base, and the junction held 3 bases outside the gene matches. The CDR3 length is 16 residues. In germline, CDR1 is LGHNA, CDR2 YNFKEQ. The CDR3 is CASSQAGGPAKNIQYF. CDR3 coding DNA: TGTGCCAGCAGCCAAGCGGGGGGGCCGGCCAAAAACATTCAGTACTTC.

This chain joins TRBV7-9 and TRBJ1-3; the D gene is possibly TRBD1 (5 bases). Between the trimmed V and J ends, which lost 7 bases and 0 bases, there was a span of 13 bases. CDR3 size: 15 residues. CDR1 and CDR2 from the germline V gene are SEHNR and FQNEAQ (reference sequence). CDR3 nucleotides: TGTGCCAGCAAGGAAGGGGTCTACTCTGGAAACACCATATATTTT. It is translated as CASKEGVYSGNTIYF. Supplemented by reference TRBV7-9 and TRBJ1-3, the full variable domain reads DTGVSQNPRHKITKRGQNVTFRCDPISEHNRLYWYRQTLGQGPEFLTYFQNEAQLEKSRLLSDRFSAERPKGSFSTLEIQRTEQGDSAMYLCASKEGVYSGNTIYFGEGSWLTVV.

Remarks on this clone: At the DNA level, this CDR3 is encoded by other sequences in the same sample as well. This chain uses TRBV5-1 with TRBJ1-2, with a possible D match to TRBD1 (5 bases). With 2 bases removed from V and 2 bases from J, the gap between germline ends came to 10 bases. The germline CDR1 and CDR2 sequences are SGHRS and YFSETQ. The CDR3 covers 14 residues. The CDR3 bases are TGCGCCAGCAGCTTACAAGGGGTGAACTATGGCTACACCTTC. This codes for CASSLQGVNYGYTF.

This chain links TRBV6-5 with TRBJ1-6, with TRBD1 as a possible D gene (5 bases). Per the germline V gene, CDR1 is MNHEY and CDR2 is SVGAGI. The CDR3 is 14 residues long. Between the trimmed V and J ends, which lost 5 bases and 10 bases, there was a span of 15 bases. The CDR3, as DNA: TGTGCCAGCAGTATGCGGGACGAGCGGTCACCCCTCCACTTT. It is translated as CASSMRDERSPLHF.

This clone came up once. The chain links TRBV4-2 to TRBJ1-6; no reliable D call. Germline lookup yields CDR1 LGHNA and CDR2 YNFKEQ. V was clipped by 4 bases and J by 8 bases, with 15 bases between them. CDR3 size: 15 residues. CDR3 amino acids: CASSPHSAVDSPLHF. The CDR3 coding sequence is TGTGCCAGCAGCCCTCACTCGGCGGTTGATTCACCCCTCCACTTT.

The genes are TRBV3-1 (or the pseudogene TRBV3-2) and TRBJ1-2; TRBD1 agrees at 7 bases. J lost 4 bases, V lost 4 bases, and 12 bases had no gene match. This CDR3 is 16 amino acids long. CDR1 is LGHDT and CDR2 is YNNKEL in the germline V gene (reference sequence). For the CDR3, the DNA is TGTGCCAGCAGCCTAAAGGAACAGGGGTTAAGCTATGGCTACACCTTC. Translating it yields CASSLKEQGLSYGYTF.

J is TRBJ2-7 and V is TRBV5-5; D is uncertain. This CDR3 has 14 amino acids. Germline-derived CDR1 and CDR2 are SGHKS and YYEKEE (reference sequence). V was shortened by 4 bases and J by 4 bases, with 15 bases between the two germline ends. This chain's CDR3 is CASSLVGMIYEQYF. CDR3 nucleotide sequence: TGTGCCAGCAGCCTAGTTGGTATGATATACGAGCAGTACTTC.

J is TRBJ2-5 and V is TRBV11-2; D is unresolved. The CDR3 is 12 residues long. Germline loops: CDR1 SGHAT, CDR2 FQNNGV. With 1 base removed from V and 4 bases from J, the gap between germline ends came to 4 bases. CDR3 sequence: CASSLGRETQYF. The CDR3 nucleotides are TGTGCCAGCAGCTTAGGTAGAGAGACCCAGTACTTC.

The genes are TRBV3-1 (or the pseudogene TRBV3-2) and TRBJ1-2, with D hard to call. Germline V gives CDR1 LGHDT, CDR2 YNNKEL (reference sequence). This CDR3 comprises 13 residues. Trimming removed 5 bases at V and 6 bases at J, with 13 bases between. The CDR3 region is CASSSAGSNGYTF. As DNA, the CDR3 is TGTGCCAGCAGCTCCGCAGGATCGAATGGCTACACCTTC.

The V and J genes are TRBV12-5 and TRBJ2-3, with TRBD2 identical over 11 bases. Germline V lookup: CDR1 LGHNT, CDR2 FRNRAP. CDR3 length: 16 amino acids. With 1 base clipped from V and 8 bases from J, the junction kept 8 bases outside the gene matches. CDR3 nucleotide sequence: TGTGCTAGTGGTTTGGGCCCTAGCGGGGGGTCCGGTACGCAGTATTTT. Translation: CASGLGPSGGSGTQYF.

This clone was observed once. CDR3: CASSPGRGLRSTDTQYF. In DNA form, the CDR3 reads TGTGCCAGCAGCCCTGGCAGGGGGCTACGGAGCACAGATACGCAGTATTTT. The chain uses TRBV27 and TRBJ2-3; TRBD1 aligns across 8 bases. J was trimmed by 0 bases and V by 6 bases; bases with no gene match: 11. The germline V gene encodes CDR1 MNHEY and CDR2 SMNVEV (reference sequence). This CDR3 comprises 17 residues.

The chain joins TRBV30 to TRBJ2-7; D is uncertain. Germline-derived CDR1 and CDR2 are GTSNPN and SVGIG (reference sequence). This CDR3 is 12 amino acids long. Trimming shortened V by 0 bases and J by 5 bases, and 8 bases separated the two germline ends. For the CDR3, the DNA is TGTGCCTGGAGTGTAAATTTCGACGAGCAGTACTTC. As protein: CAWSVNFDEQYF.

V usage is TRBV7-9 and J usage is TRBJ1-2; D possibly corresponds to TRBD1 (6 bases). The CDR3 has 15 residues. The germline gives CDR1 SEHNR, CDR2 FQNEAQ (reference sequence). Trimming took off 0 bases at V and 5 bases at J, with 13 bases between the two ends. CDR3 nucleotide sequence: TGTGCCAGCAGCTTAGCGCAAAGGACAGTTTATGGCTACACCTTC. Translation gives CASSLAQRTVYGYTF.

The chain joins TRBV15 to TRBJ1-2; possibly TRBD1 for D (5 bases). There are 16 residues in the CDR3. Germline CDR1 and CDR2: LNHNV and YYDKDF (reference sequence). V was clipped by 0 bases and J by 2 bases, with 13 bases between them. The CDR3 protein is CATSREASAGNYGYTF. Written as DNA, the CDR3 is TGTGCCACCAGCAGAGAAGCGTCGGCAGGGAACTATGGCTACACCTTC.

The chain joins TRBV6-5 to TRBJ1-2, with TRBD1 identical over 7 bases. The germline V gene encodes CDR1 MNHEY and CDR2 SVGAGI. With 6 bases clipped from V and 6 bases from J, the junction kept 7 bases outside the gene matches. The CDR3 is 13 amino acids. CDR3 coding DNA: TGTGCCAGCAGAGATTGGGGGACAGATGGCTACACCTTC. It is translated as CASRDWGTDGYTF.

CDR3 coding DNA: TGTGCCAGCAGCACCGGGACAGGGTCCTACGAGCAGTACTTC. This sequence encodes CASSTGTGSYEQYF. This chain connects TRBV6-5 to TRBJ2-7, with TRBD1 identical over 9 bases. V lost 6 bases and J lost 1; bases outside the gene matches: 4. This CDR3 contains 14 residues. In germline, CDR1 is MNHEY, CDR2 SVGAGI.

This clone was picked up a small number of times. This chain uses TRBV12-3 or TRBV12-4 with TRBJ1-2, with 7 positions matching TRBD1. This CDR3 has 12 residues. V was clipped by 6 bases and J by 9 bases; unmatched bases: 7. The chain's CDR3 is CASSRPGQSYTF. CDR3 coding DNA: TGTGCCAGCAGCCGACCGGGACAGAGCTACACCTTC.

V usage is TRBV7-2 and J usage is TRBJ1-2; D uncertain. In germline, CDR1 is SGHTA, CDR2 FQGNSA. The CDR3 is made up of 13 amino acids. The germline V and J ends were trimmed by 8 bases and 4 bases, with 14 bases remaining between them. In DNA form, the CDR3 reads TGTGCCAGCCGCCCCGGGGAGGTCTATGGCTACACCTTC. Translated, it gives CASRPGEVYGYTF.

The chain carries TRBV3-1 (or the pseudogene TRBV3-2) and TRBJ2-7; unclear D gene. The germline V and J ends were trimmed by 4 bases and 3 bases, with 13 bases remaining between them. CDR3 length: 14 residues. CDR1 and CDR2 from the germline V gene are LGHDT and YNNKEL (reference sequence). The CDR3 DNA is TGTGCCAGCAGCCGAGCTAGAGATTTCTACGAGCAGTACTTC. Encoded protein: CASSRARDFYEQYF.

CDR3 nucleotide sequence: TGTGCCAGCAGCTTAAGTGGGAGCGGCCCCCTTTATGGCTACACCTTC. It is translated as CASSLSGSGPLYGYTF. This sequence joins TRBV7-2 and TRBJ1-2; D unresolved. The CDR3 sequence is 16 residues long. V was pared by 2 bases and J by 5 bases, with 18 bases between. Per the germline V gene, CDR1 is SGHTA and CDR2 is FQGNSA.